The present T cell receptor beta chain was sequenced within a study of metastatic and nonmetastatic thyroid tumors. TCRdb re-called the PCR reads with MiXCR. The data contain 35,000 to 50,000 clones, approximately 20% of them singletons. This clone was recorded many times. Antigen specificity is unknown. Points from the study as a whole: Malignant thyroid tumors reportedly exceeded benign nodules significantly in TCR beta diversity, with the difference appearing in blood and tumor.

From germline, CDR1 is SNHLY and CDR2 FYNNEI. The CDR3 has 13 residues. V was trimmed by 3 bases and J by 3 bases, leaving 6 bases between them. Among the patients, none had received any treatment before thyroid surgery. The receptor's source is a female donor with papillary thyroid cancer or a benign thyroid nodule (not recorded which). Some clones in this sample may be carry-over from other donors' samples. Sequencing was carried out using blood. The chain has TRBV2 and TRBJ2-1; D gene uncertain. The CDR3 reads CASSENSYNEQFF. CDR3 DNA: TGTGCCAGCAGTGAGAACAGCTACAATGAGCAGTTCTTC. The full variable domain, rest sourced from reference TRBV2 and TRBJ2-1, is EPEVTQTPSHQVTQMGQEVILRCVPISNHLYFYWYRQILGQKVEFLVSFYNNEISEKSEIFDDQFSVERPDGSNFTLKIRSTKLEDSAMYFCASSENSYNEQFFGPGTRLTVL.